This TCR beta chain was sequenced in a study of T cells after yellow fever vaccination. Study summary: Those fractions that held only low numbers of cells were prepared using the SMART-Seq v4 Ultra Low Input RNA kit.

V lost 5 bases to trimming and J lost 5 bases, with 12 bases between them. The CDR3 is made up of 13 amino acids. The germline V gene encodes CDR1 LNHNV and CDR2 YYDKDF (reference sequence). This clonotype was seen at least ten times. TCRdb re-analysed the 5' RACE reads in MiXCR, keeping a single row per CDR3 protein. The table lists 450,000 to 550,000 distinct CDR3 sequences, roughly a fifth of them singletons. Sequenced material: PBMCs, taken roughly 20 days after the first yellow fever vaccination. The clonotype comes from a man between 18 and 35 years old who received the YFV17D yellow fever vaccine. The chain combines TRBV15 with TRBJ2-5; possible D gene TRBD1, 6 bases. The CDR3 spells CATSVDSTETQYF. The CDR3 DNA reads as TGTGCCACCAGCGTGGACAGTACGGAGACCCAGTACTTC.